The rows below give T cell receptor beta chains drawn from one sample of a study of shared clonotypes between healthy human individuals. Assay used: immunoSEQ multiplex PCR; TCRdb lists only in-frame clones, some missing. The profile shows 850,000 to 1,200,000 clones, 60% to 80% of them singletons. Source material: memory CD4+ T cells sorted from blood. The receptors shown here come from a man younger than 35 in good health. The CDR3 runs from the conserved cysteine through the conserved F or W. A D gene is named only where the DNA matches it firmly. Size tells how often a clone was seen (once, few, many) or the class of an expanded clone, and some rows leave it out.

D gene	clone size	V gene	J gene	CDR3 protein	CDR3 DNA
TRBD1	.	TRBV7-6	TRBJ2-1	CASSFGQGGYNEQFF	TGTGCCAGCAGCTTCGGACAGGGAGGATACAATGAGCAGTTCTTC
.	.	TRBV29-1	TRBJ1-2	CSALGARSNYGYTF	TGCAGCGCCCTAGGGGCTCGATCTAACTATGGCTACACCTTC
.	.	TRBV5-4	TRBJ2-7	CASRREGGEQYF	TGTGCCAGCCGACGCGAGGGAGGCGAGCAGTACTTC
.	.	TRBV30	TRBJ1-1	CAWSRWGPNTEAFF	TGTGCCTGGAGTCGCTGGGGGCCGAACACTGAAGCTTTCTTT
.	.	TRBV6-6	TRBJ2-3	CASSPRIDTQYF	TGTGCCAGCAGCCCAAGAATTGATACGCAGTATTTT
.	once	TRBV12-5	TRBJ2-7	CASAPKKGLLCYEQYF	TGTGCTAGTGCCCCGAAAAAGGGCCTGCTCTGCTACGAGCAGTACTTC
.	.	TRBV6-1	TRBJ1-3	CASSVKGVSGNTIYF	TGTGCCAGCAGTGTCAAGGGAGTTAGCGGAAACACCATATATTTT
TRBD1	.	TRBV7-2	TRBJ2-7	CASSMGQGNYEQYF	TGTGCCAGCAGCATGGGACAGGGAAACTACGAGCAGTACTTC
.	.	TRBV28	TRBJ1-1	CASCLWLNTEAFF	TGTGCCAGCTGTTTGTGGCTGAACACTGAAGCTTTCTTT
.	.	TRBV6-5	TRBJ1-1	CASSDSTGQAAFF	TGTGCCAGCAGTGACTCGACAGGCCAAGCAGCTTTCTTT
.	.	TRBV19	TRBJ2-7	CASSNRDGAYEQYF	TGTGCCAGTAGTAATCGGGACGGGGCCTACGAGCAGTACTTC
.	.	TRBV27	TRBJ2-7	CASSLWGREEYF	TGTGCCAGCAGTTTATGGGGACGCGAGGAGTACTTC
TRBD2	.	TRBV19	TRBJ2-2	CASRSGSGTGELFF	TGTGCCAGTAGGAGCGGGAGTGGGACCGGGGAGCTGTTTTTT
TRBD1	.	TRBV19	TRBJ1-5	CASTTPDRPSNQPQHF	TGTGCCAGTACCACACCGGACAGGCCTAGCAATCAGCCCCAGCATTTT
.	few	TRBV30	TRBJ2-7	CAWTGQGTSGYF	TGTGCCTGGACGGGACAGGGGACTAGCGGGTACTTC
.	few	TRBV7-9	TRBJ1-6	CASSQRQDNSPLHF	TGTGCCAGCAGTCAAAGACAGGATAATTCACCCCTCCACTTT
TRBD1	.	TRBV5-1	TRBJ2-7	CASSRQGTTENEQYF	TGCGCCAGCAGCCGACAGGGGACAACAGAGAACGAGCAGTACTTC
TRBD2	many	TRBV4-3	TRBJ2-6	CASSQESLGGRVAGANVLTF	TGCGCCAGCAGCCAAGAATCGTTGGGCGGGAGGGTAGCTGGGGCCAACGTCCTGACTTTC
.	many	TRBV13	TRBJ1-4	CASSPTAVNEKLFF	TGTGCCAGCAGCCCTACAGCGGTGAATGAAAAACTGTTTTTT
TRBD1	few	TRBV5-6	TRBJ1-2	CASSTSGQTYGYTF	TGTGCCAGCAGCACCTCGGGACAGACCTATGGCTACACCTTC
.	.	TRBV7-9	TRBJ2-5	CASSPSAATQTQYF	TGTGCCAGCAGCCCTAGTGCCGCGACTCAGACCCAGTACTTC
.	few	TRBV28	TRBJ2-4	CASSLGGGPKNIQYF	TGTGCCAGCAGTTTAGGGGGGGGCCCCAAAAACATTCAGTACTTC
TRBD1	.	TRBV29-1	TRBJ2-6	CSVLTGRTGSSGANVLTF	TGCAGCGTCCTAACCGGTCGGACAGGGAGCTCTGGGGCCAACGTCCTGACTTTC
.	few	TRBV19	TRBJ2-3	CASSIGGPGGTDTQYF	TGTGCCAGTAGTATTGGTGGGCCAGGGGGCACAGATACGCAGTATTTT
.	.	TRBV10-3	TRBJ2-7	CATQIWDRYEQYF	TGTGCCACTCAAATCTGGGACCGCTACGAGCAGTACTTC
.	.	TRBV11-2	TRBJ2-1	CASSLIGGFYNEQFF	TGTGCCAGCAGCTTAATAGGGGGTTTCTACAATGAGCAGTTCTTC
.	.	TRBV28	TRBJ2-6	CASSLGGRANVLTF	TGTGCCAGCAGTTTGGGGGGACGGGCCAACGTCCTGACTTTC